Listed below are T cell receptor beta chains from one sample, sequenced in a study of technical replicates of blood from several donors. Repertoires were generated with immunoSEQ multiplex PCR, while TCRdb's copy carries only in-frame clones and drops some. This sample has about 88,000 clones, with approximately 94% found just once. Sequencing was performed on T cells isolated from PBMCs. Receptor source: a human donor in good health. Each CDR3 is given without its conserved first and last residue. Rows give clone size only sometimes, using once, few, many, or a class for an expanded clone.

v_call clone_size cdr3_aa
TRBV7-9 NA ASDSRTGRSGNTIY
TRBV18 NA AIQPQDRGETQY
TRBV14 NA ASSQDLGLSSGNTIY
TRBV5-6 NA TSGGANEQF
TRBV18 NA ASSFGLGTYNEQF
TRBV30 NA AWREGQGGYNEQF
TRBV28 NA ASSFVGYSYEQY
TRBV5-1 NA ASSSRGLGQPQH
TRBV2 NA ASSGYEQY
TRBV6-6 NA ASLGRQGSYEQY
TRBV30 NA AWSVLDAGELF
TRBV5-1 NA ASRRGSSYNEQF
TRBV19 NA ASSPPGGRNLEQY
TRBV28 once ASSPPSSYEQY
TRBV7-2 NA ASSWGLTDTQY
TRBV4-1 NA ASSQVTSGSTDTQY
TRBV6-1 once ASSGTLQGRTEAF
TRBV29-1 NA SVEGAGNTIY
TRBV6-1 NA ASSEGQMPNGYT
TRBV2 NA AIPLRGAGNTGELF
TRBV6-6 NA ASRLLAGVDDNEQF
TRBV5-5 NA ASSLAGGQVYEQY
TRBV6-5 NA ASSSPGTGAGNEQF
TRBV7-9 NA ATLSGGRGKNTGELF
TRBV14 NA ASSHPGGTRNQPQH
TRBV28 NA ASSSAGAYEQY